The T cell receptor beta chain under discussion was sequenced for a study of shared clonotypes between healthy human individuals. On this clone: The junction does not match germline at one end; this may be a read error.

In replicate PCRs of unsorted PBMC, 250 to 300 ng DNA, 31,000 or so T cell genomes, was used. The protocol was immunoSEQ multiplex PCR, while the TCRdb copy is restricted to in-frame clones and leaves out a portion. This sample has 400,000 to 600,000 clones, with roughly 77% found just once. This CDR3 spans 14 amino acids. The germline V gene encodes CDR1 SGHRS and CDR2 YFSETQ. Donation came from healthy HIV-negative adults that had no recent acute infections or vaccinations. J is TRBJ2-3 and V is TRBV5-1; D perhaps matches TRBD1 (6 bases). Sequences were obtained from PBMCs. The origin of this receptor is a woman in her thirties or forties in good health. Some clones in this sample may be carry-over from other donors' samples. Here the CDR3 reads CASSLTGFRDTRYF. The CDR3 DNA reads TGCGCCAGCAGCTTGACAGGGTTTCGGGATACGCGGTATTTT. The whole variable domain, remainder taken from reference TRBV5-1 and TRBJ2-3, is KAGVTQTPRYLIKTRGQQVTLSCSPISGHRSVSWYQQTPGQGLQFLFEYFSETQRNKGNFPGRFSGRQFSNSRSEMNVSTLELGDSALYLCASSLTGFRDTRYFGPGTRLTVL.